Shown below are 10 T cell receptor beta chains from a single sample sequenced in a study of beta chain features in type 1 diabetes. Broader study findings: Among all four CD4+ subsets, Type 1 diabetes patients had TCRB CDR3s that were moderately but significantly shorter.

The authors reverse transcribed all of the isolated RNA, so sequencing captured expressed TCRB transcripts. Profiling relied on immunoSEQ multiplex PCR, and the TCRdb table lists in-frame clones only, not all of them. This table holds under 300,000 clones, around 13% found once. Their antigens are not known. Source material: naive CD4+ T cells from blood. The receptors originated from a man under 40 with type 1 diabetes.

V usage is TRBV14 and J usage is TRBJ2-1; TRBD2 agrees at 10 bases. V lost 0 bases, J lost 4 bases, and 12 bases stayed unmatched. There are 19 residues in the CDR3. Germline assignment: CDR1 SGHDN and CDR2 FVKESK. The CDR3 is CASSQDGGAAGGFYNEQFF. CDR3 in DNA: TGTGCCAGCAGCCAAGATGGTGGGGCAGCGGGAGGGTTTTACAATGAGCAGTTCTTC.

This chain uses TRBV19 with TRBJ2-4, with unresolved D. The CDR3 totals 13 residues. CDR1 and CDR2 (germline): LNHDA, SQIVND (reference sequence). The germline V and J ends were trimmed by 9 bases and 7 bases, with 16 bases remaining between them. The CDR3 sequence is CASLTIDGNIQYF. The CDR3 region has the DNA TGTGCCAGCCTTACTATAGATGGGAACATTCAGTACTTC.

This sequence joins TRBV7-9 and TRBJ2-7, with 11 bases aligning to TRBD2. The CDR3 spans 17 residues. V shed 2 bases, J shed 3 bases, and the junction held 9 bases outside the gene matches. CDR1 SEHNR and CDR2 FQNEAQ come from the germline V gene (reference sequence). This CDR3 is CASSLSLTSGSSYEQYF. CDR3 nucleotide sequence: TGTGCCAGCAGCTTAAGCTTAACTAGCGGGAGCAGCTACGAGCAGTACTTC.

The chain links TRBV6-5 to TRBJ2-1; 12 bases match TRBD2. Losses at the gene ends were 7 bases for V and 10 bases for J; bases not matched to a gene: 2. CDR3 size: 12 residues. Germline V gene lookup returns CDR1 MNHEY and CDR2 SVGAGI. CDR3: CASKGTSGEQFF. CDR3 coding DNA: TGTGCCAGCAAAGGGACTAGCGGGGAGCAGTTCTTC.

The J gene is TRBJ2-2, the V gene TRBV4-1; D gene unclear. V lost 0 bases, J lost 3 bases, and 5 bases lay in between. CDR1 MGHRA and CDR2 YSYEKL come from the germline V gene. The CDR3 has 14 residues. In DNA form, the CDR3 reads TGCGCCAGCAGCCAAGAGTCTGACACCGGGGAGCTGTTTTTT. Protein: CASSQESDTGELFF.

A few counts support this clone. This chain uses TRBV7-6 with TRBJ2-1; D perhaps matches TRBD1 (5 bases). The CDR3 totals 17 residues. CDR1 and CDR2 from the germline V gene are SGHVS and FNYEAQ. Trimming took 1 base from V and 2 from J, leaving 15 bases between them. CDR3: CASSLVYDSQAYNEQFF. CDR3 DNA sequence: TGTGCCAGCAGCTTAGTTTATGACAGCCAGGCCTACAATGAGCAGTTCTTC.

The table lists this clone with a few counts. This chain links TRBV7-2 with TRBJ2-7; the match to TRBD1 covers 8 bases. With 4 bases clipped from V and 1 base from J, the junction kept 0 bases outside the gene matches. The germline V gene encodes CDR1 SGHTA and CDR2 FQGNSA. This CDR3 is built from 13 residues. The CDR3 loop is CASSWTGSYEQYF. DNA for the CDR3: TGTGCCAGCAGCTGGACAGGGTCCTACGAGCAGTACTTC.

This clone showed up just a few times. This rearrangement joins TRBV10-3 to TRBJ1-6; 9 nucleotides align to TRBD1. The ends lost 2 bases at V and 7 bases at J; junction bases unmatched: 3. CDR3 length: 15 residues. From germline, CDR1 is ENHRY and CDR2 SYGVKD. The CDR3 protein is CAISEGDRVNSPLHF. CDR3 sequence (DNA): TGTGCCATCAGTGAGGGGGACAGGGTGAATTCACCCCTCCACTTT.

This clone was recorded a few times. The chain employs TRBV29-1 and TRBJ2-7, with 10 bases lining up with TRBD1. This CDR3 is built from 15 residues. The germline gives CDR1 SQVTM, CDR2 ANQGSEA. J gave up 2 bases and V 6 bases, and 10 bases lay outside the gene matches. The CDR3 is CSVVRGQGITYEQYF. CDR3 DNA: TGCAGCGTCGTGCGGGGACAGGGGATCACCTACGAGCAGTACTTC.

This chain connects TRBV30 to TRBJ1-1; a possible D gene is TRBD1 (6 bases). Per germline, CDR1 GTSNPN and CDR2 SVGIG (reference sequence). The V end was cut by 4 bases, the J end by 1 base, with 16 bases between. This CDR3 region has 15 residues. In DNA form, the CDR3 reads TGTGCCTGGACCAAACAGGGTAGTTGGAACACTGAAGCTTTCTTT. Translating it yields CAWTKQGSWNTEAFF. Drawing the rest from reference TRBV30 and TRBJ1-1, the complete variable domain is SQTIHQWPATLVQPVGSPLSLECTVEGTSNPNLYWYRQAAGRGLQLLFYSVGIGQISSEVPQNLSASRPQDRQFILSSKKLLLSDSGFYLCAWTKQGSWNTEAFFGQGTRLTVV.